This paragraph reports one T cell receptor (beta chain). The table came from immunoSEQ multiplex PCR; TCRdb's copy has only in-frame clones and leaves some out. The table records about 89,000 clones, more than 70% of them present only once. The data originate from a study of control samples from healthy donors and cancer patients. Germline CDR1 and CDR2: MGHRA and YSYEKL. This CDR3 has 17 residues. The junction had 12 bases not matched to a gene; V was cut back by 0 bases and J by 6 bases. Sequencing was done on a sample of blood. The TCR was taken from a woman aged 40 to 55 in good health. The genes are TRBV4-1 and TRBJ1-2, with 8 bases matching TRBD1. The CDR3 region is CASSQDFRQGLLDGYTF. CDR3 bases: TGCGCCAGCAGCCAAGACTTTAGACAGGGGCTCTTGGATGGCTACACCTTC.